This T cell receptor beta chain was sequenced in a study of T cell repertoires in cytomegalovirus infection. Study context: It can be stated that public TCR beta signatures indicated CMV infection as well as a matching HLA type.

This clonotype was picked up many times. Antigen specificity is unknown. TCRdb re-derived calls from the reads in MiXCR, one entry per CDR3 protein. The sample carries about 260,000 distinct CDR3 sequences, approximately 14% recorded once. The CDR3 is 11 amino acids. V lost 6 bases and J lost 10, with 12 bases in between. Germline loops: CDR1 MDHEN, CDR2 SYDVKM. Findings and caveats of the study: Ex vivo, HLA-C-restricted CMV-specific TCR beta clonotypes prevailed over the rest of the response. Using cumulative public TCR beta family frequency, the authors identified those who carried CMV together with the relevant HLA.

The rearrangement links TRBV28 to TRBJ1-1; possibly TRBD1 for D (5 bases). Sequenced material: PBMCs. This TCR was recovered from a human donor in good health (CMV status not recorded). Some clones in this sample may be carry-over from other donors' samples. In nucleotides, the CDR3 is TGTGCCAGCAGAATATGGGGGTCAGCTTTCTTT. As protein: CASRIWGSAFF. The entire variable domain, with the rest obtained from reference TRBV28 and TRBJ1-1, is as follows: DVKVTQSSRYLVKRTGEKVFLECVQDMDHENMFWYRQDPGLGLRLIYFSYDVKMKEKGDIPEGYSVSREKKERFSLILESASTNQTSMYLCASRIWGSAFFGQGTRLTVV.